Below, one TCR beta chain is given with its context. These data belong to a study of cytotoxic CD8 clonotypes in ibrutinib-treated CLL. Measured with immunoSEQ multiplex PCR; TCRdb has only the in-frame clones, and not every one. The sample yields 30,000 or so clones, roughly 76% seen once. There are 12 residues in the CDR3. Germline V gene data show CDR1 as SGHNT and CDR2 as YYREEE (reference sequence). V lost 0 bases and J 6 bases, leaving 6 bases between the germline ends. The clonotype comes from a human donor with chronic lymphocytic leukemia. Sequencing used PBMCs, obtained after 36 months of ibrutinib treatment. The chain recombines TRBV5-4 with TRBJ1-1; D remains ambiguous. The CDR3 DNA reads TGTGCCAGCAGCTTGGGTTGGGCTGAAGCTTTCTTT. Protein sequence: CASSLGWAEAFF.